The 32 T cell receptor beta chains below were found in one sample sequenced in a study of Ad26.COV2.S vaccination and SARS-CoV-2 variants. The assay was immunoSEQ multiplex PCR, and TCRdb's table has in-frame clones only and misses some. The data contain over 400,000 clones, roughly 91% of them singletons. Regarding treatment: 15 to 20 received Ad26.COV2.S at low or high dose, single or two shots; about 5 received placebo; per-sample allocation not given. It was on day 63 after the first vaccine or placebo injection that samples were taken. The sequenced sample was peripheral blood, obtained in a trial of Ad26.COV2.S vaccine versus placebo. These receptors all stem from a person aged 18-65 years who received the Ad26.COV2.S COVID-19 vaccine or a placebo.

The chain has TRBV5-4 and TRBJ2-2, with D perhaps matching TRBD2 (5 bases). This CDR3 spans 18 amino acids. The V gene lost 0 bases and the J gene lost 2 bases, with 17 bases spanning the gap. Germline V lookup: CDR1 SGHNT, CDR2 YYREEE (reference sequence). In DNA form, the CDR3 reads TGTGCCAGCAGCTTGGGCCAGGACTTACGGACTAACACCGGGGAGCTGTTTTTT. Amino acid sequence: CASSLGQDLRTNTGELFF.

This clone appeared a few times. This chain joins TRBV9 and TRBJ1-5, with D possibly being TRBD1 (6 bases). The CDR3 contains 15 residues. The V end lost 4 bases, the J end lost 3 bases, and 14 bases lay between the germline ends. The germline CDR1 and CDR2 sequences are SGDLS and YYNGEE. The CDR3 region has the DNA TGTGCCAGCAGCATCGCAGGGGCCTTCAATCAGCCCCAGCATTTT. Translating gives CASSIAGAFNQPQHF.

This clone was seen once. The chain has TRBV30 and TRBJ2-7; 8 bases agree with TRBD2. Trimming cost V 4 bases and J 0 bases; bases outside gene matches: 5. The CDR3 loop spans 14 amino acids. Germline CDR1 and CDR2: GTSNPN and SVGIG (reference sequence). The CDR3 sequence is CAWNGLADSYEQYF. The CDR3 nucleotides are TGTGCCTGGAACGGACTAGCTGACTCCTACGAGCAGTACTTC.

This chain uses TRBV15 with TRBJ1-6; D may be TRBD1 (6 bases). Germline V CDR1 and CDR2: LNHNV, YYDKDF (reference sequence). V lost 0 bases and J lost 7, with 19 bases in between. The CDR3 loop spans 18 amino acids. In DNA, the CDR3 is TGTGCCACCAGCAGAGATCGGTCTCGGAACAGGGTAAATTCACCCCTCCACTTT. Amino acid sequence: CATSRDRSRNRVNSPLHF.

The rearrangement links TRBV2 to TRBJ2-1, with 9 nucleotides matching TRBD2. V gave up 4 bases and J gave up 5 bases; unmatched junction bases: 6. In germline, CDR1 is SNHLY, CDR2 FYNNEI. CDR3 size: 15 residues. The CDR3 DNA reads TGTGCCAGCAGTGTGTTGCTAGCGGGACACAATGAGCAGTTCTTC. Translated, it gives CASSVLLAGHNEQFF.

The chain is built from TRBV7-6 and TRBJ1-1; D is undetermined. This CDR3 has 13 amino acids. V was pared by 1 base and J by 3 bases, with 6 bases between. Germline V gene lookup returns CDR1 SGHVS and CDR2 FNYEAQ. The CDR3 nucleotides read TGTGCCAGCAGCTTAGGGGCATACACTGAAGCTTTCTTT. Translation: CASSLGAYTEAFF.

The CDR3 DNA follows: TGTGCCAGCAGCTTATTTGAAGAGACCCAGTACTTC. Amino acid sequence: CASSLFEETQYF. The chain carries TRBV7-9 and TRBJ2-5; D gene unclear. Germline CDR1 SEHNR, CDR2 FQNEAQ (reference sequence). Trimming removed 2 bases from V and 3 bases from J, with 4 bases in between. The CDR3 length is 12 residues.

The V call is TRBV7-2, the J call TRBJ2-3; TRBD2 aligns across 8 bases. Germline-derived CDR1 and CDR2 are SGHTA and FQGNSA. The CDR3 loop spans 12 amino acids. Trimming cost V 6 bases and J 13 bases; bases outside gene matches: 9. The CDR3 reads CASRSTGTREYF. The DNA for the CDR3 is TGTGCCAGCAGGTCCACCGGGACTAGGGAGTATTTT.

The chain combines TRBV10-3 with TRBJ2-3; the D gene is possibly TRBD2 (5 bases). CDR3 length: 15 residues. Germline V gene data show CDR1 as ENHRY and CDR2 as SYGVKD. Trimming stripped 4 bases from V and 5 bases from J, with 16 bases between. The CDR3 region is CAISGGLPPGDTQYF. CDR3 sequence (DNA): TGTGCCATCAGTGGAGGACTTCCCCCGGGAGATACGCAGTATTTT.

The chain couples TRBV7-3 to TRBJ1-1, with D possibly matching TRBD1 (6 bases). The CDR3 is made up of 15 amino acids. Trimming shortened V by 4 bases and J by 4 bases, and 16 bases separated the two germline ends. Germline V gene data show CDR1 as SGHTA and CDR2 as FQGTGA. DNA for the CDR3: TGTGCCAGCAGCTCAAGCCCCAGGGGCGGCACTGAAGCTTTCTTT. As protein: CASSSSPRGGTEAFF.

DNA of the CDR3: TGTGCCAGCAGCCAAAACTATGTCACAGATACGCAGTATTTT. Its protein product is CASSQNYVTDTQYF. The chain joins TRBV14 to TRBJ2-3, with unresolved D. This CDR3 contains 14 residues. Trimming cost V 2 bases and J 2 bases, with 8 bases left between them. Germline V gene lookup returns CDR1 SGHDN and CDR2 FVKESK.

The CDR3: CASSPLVRGNNEQFF. The CDR3 DNA follows: TGTGCCAGTAGTCCACTAGTTAGGGGAAACAATGAGCAGTTCTTC. J is TRBJ2-1 and V is TRBV19; D is perhaps TRBD1 or TRBD2 (5 bases each). Trimming took off 5 bases at V and 5 bases at J, with 16 bases between the two ends. Germline CDR1 reads LNHDA; CDR2 reads SQIVND (reference sequence). The CDR3 is made up of 15 amino acids.

The chain carries TRBV10-3 and TRBJ2-5; D might be TRBD1 or TRBD2, each matching 6 bases. CDR3 size: 12 residues. V was trimmed by 6 bases and J by 5 bases, leaving 10 bases between them. Germline V gene data show CDR1 as ENHRY and CDR2 as SYGVKD. The CDR3 reads CAIRGGKETQYF. As DNA, the CDR3 is TGTGCCATCAGGGGGGGCAAGGAGACCCAGTACTTC.

V is TRBV7-9 and J is TRBJ2-1; perhaps TRBD1 as D (5 bases). Trimming pared 5 bases from V and 0 bases from J, leaving 14 bases between. This CDR3 contains 16 residues. Germline lookup yields CDR1 SEHNR and CDR2 FQNEAQ (reference sequence). The CDR3, as DNA: TGTGCCAGCAGCCAAGCCAGACAGAGCTCCTACAATGAGCAGTTCTTC. Its translation is CASSQARQSSYNEQFF. Together with reference TRBV7-9 and TRBJ2-1, the CDR3 gives the full variable domain: DTGVSQNPRHKITKRGQNVTFRCDPISEHNRLYWYRQTLGQGPEFLTYFQNEAQLEKSRLLSDRFSAERPKGSFSTLEIQRTEQGDSAMYLCASSQARQSSYNEQFFGPGTRLTVL.

The V gene is TRBV19, the J gene TRBJ2-7, with TRBD1 identical over 9 bases. This CDR3 region has 16 residues. Losses at the gene ends were 1 base for V and 3 bases for J; bases not matched to a gene: 7. The germline V gene has CDR1 LNHDA and CDR2 SQIVND (reference sequence). Here the CDR3 DNA reads TGTGCCAGTAGTATAGTCGCGGGACAGGGAAACTACGAGCAGTACTTC. This gives the protein CASSIVAGQGNYEQYF. The full variable domain, with the rest looked up from reference TRBV19 and TRBJ2-7, is DGGITQSPKYLFRKEGQNVTLSCEQNLNHDAMYWYRQDPGQGLRLIYYSQIVNDFQKGDIAEGYSVSREKKESFPLTVTSAQKNPTAFYLCASSIVAGQGNYEQYFGPGTRLTVT.

The genes are TRBV11-2 and TRBJ2-3; D gene unclear. V lost 7 bases and J lost 1, with 12 bases in between. This CDR3 has 14 amino acids. CDR1 and CDR2 from the germline V gene are SGHAT and FQNNGV. CDR3 sequence: CASTVWKGTDTQYF. For the CDR3, the DNA is TGTGCCAGCACCGTTTGGAAGGGCACAGATACGCAGTATTTT.

The J gene is TRBJ1-1, the V gene TRBV28; TRBD1 matches at 9 bases. The CDR3 length is 13 residues. The ends lost 8 bases at V and 0 bases at J; junction bases unmatched: 1. Germline V CDR1 and CDR2: MDHEN, SYDVKM. The CDR3 nucleotides are TGTGCCAGCGGGACAGGGCTGAACACTGAAGCTTTCTTT. It specifies CASGTGLNTEAFF. Based on the CDR3 plus reference TRBV28 and TRBJ1-1, the full variable domain is DVKVTQSSRYLVKRTGEKVFLECVQDMDHENMFWYRQDPGLGLRLIYFSYDVKMKEKGDIPEGYSVSREKKERFSLILESASTNQTSMYLCASGTGLNTEAFFGQGTRLTVV.

This chain links TRBV7-2 with TRBJ2-2; D gene ambiguous. There are 10 residues in the CDR3. The germline CDR1 and CDR2 sequences are SGHTA and FQGNSA. Trimming shortened V by 10 bases and J by 5 bases, and 5 bases separated the two germline ends. The CDR3 DNA is TGTGCCATAGTGACCGGGGAGCTGTTTTTT. Protein sequence: CAIVTGELFF.

Points on this clone: The DNA is left out, because the CDR3 cannot be placed on it with certainty; the CDR3 is given as TCRdb lists it. This chain joins TRBV27 and TRBJ2-4; TRBD2 is the table's D call, not checked against the DNA. With termini counted, the CDR3 has 12 amino acids. Germline CDR1 MNHEY, CDR2 SMNVEV (reference sequence). The CDR3 sequence: CASSSSGNIQYF.

The J gene is TRBJ2-5, the V gene TRBV19; either TRBD1 or TRBD2 may fit D (5 bases each). Germline CDR1 is LNHDA and CDR2 is SQIVND (reference sequence). CDR3 length: 14 residues. V was pared by 2 bases and J by 7 bases, with 14 bases between. The CDR3 is CASSISGTITTQYF. Here the CDR3 DNA reads TGTGCCAGTAGTATATCTGGGACCATTACGACCCAGTACTTC.

The chain links TRBV27 to TRBJ1-5; 9 bases are a match to TRBD1. V lost 5 bases to trimming and J lost 2 bases; unmatched junction nucleotides: 4. Germline CDR1 and CDR2: MNHEY and SMNVEV (reference sequence). CDR3 length equals 15 residues. DNA for the CDR3: TGTGCCAGCAGTACCACAGGGGGCGGCAATCAGCCCCAGCATTTT. Protein: CASSTTGGGNQPQHF.

The chain is built from TRBV28 and TRBJ2-7; maybe TRBD1 (5 bases). Per germline, CDR1 MDHEN and CDR2 SYDVKM. V gave up 6 bases and J gave up 0 bases, with 15 bases separating them. The CDR3 is made up of 15 amino acids. The CDR3 is CASRSSRDSSYEQYF. The CDR3 DNA reads TGTGCCAGCAGGTCATCCAGGGATAGCTCCTACGAGCAGTACTTC.

This chain connects TRBV6-2 or TRBV6-3 to TRBJ2-1; perhaps TRBD2 as D (5 bases). The V gene lost 2 bases and the J gene lost 13 bases, with 12 bases spanning the gap. This CDR3 is 12 amino acids long. Germline V gene lookup returns CDR1 MNHEY and CDR2 SVGEGT. The CDR3 region is CASSYERVRQFF. As DNA, the CDR3 is TGTGCCAGCAGTTACGAGAGGGTTCGTCAGTTCTTC.

The CDR3 DNA reads as TGTGCCAGCAGTTTATGGGGGGGGGCGCCAAGCTATGGCTACACCTTC. Translating it yields CASSLWGGAPSYGYTF. The rearrangement joins TRBV27 to TRBJ1-2; a possible D gene is TRBD1 (6 bases). The CDR3 spans 16 residues. V gave up 1 base and J gave up 4 bases, with 16 bases separating them. The germline V gene has CDR1 MNHEY and CDR2 SMNVEV (reference sequence).

The chain carries TRBV28 and TRBJ1-6; TRBD1 agrees at 8 bases. Germline values: CDR1 MDHEN, CDR2 SYDVKM. The CDR3 runs to 15 residues. V gave up 5 bases and J gave up 9 bases; unmatched junction bases: 9. CDR3: CASSPITGGISPLHF. The DNA for the CDR3 is TGTGCCAGCAGTCCTATTACAGGGGGGATTTCACCCCTCCACTTT. The variable domain in full, with the rest retrieved from reference TRBV28 and TRBJ1-6, is DVKVTQSSRYLVKRTGEKVFLECVQDMDHENMFWYRQDPGLGLRLIYFSYDVKMKEKGDIPEGYSVSREKKERFSLILESASTNQTSMYLCASSPITGGISPLHFGNGTRLTVT.

This chain uses TRBV5-4 with TRBJ2-3; 8 bases fit TRBD2. This CDR3 is 17 amino acids long. J was trimmed by 5 bases and V by 1 base; bases with no gene match: 12. The germline CDR1 and CDR2 sequences are SGHNT and YYREEE (reference sequence). CDR3 protein: CASSLTNSGIRGDTQYF. The CDR3 DNA reads as TGTGCCAGCAGCTTGACAAATAGCGGGATAAGGGGAGATACGCAGTATTTT.

The chain links TRBV6-1 to TRBJ1-3; no clear D. Germline assignment: CDR1 MNHNS and CDR2 SASEGT. Trimming took off 7 bases at V and 7 bases at J, with 14 bases between the two ends. CDR3 length: 13 residues. The CDR3 DNA reads as TGTGCCAGCATTGAGGACGAGAAGAACACCATATATTTT. The encoded protein is CASIEDEKNTIYF.

The chain couples TRBV2 to TRBJ2-3; D unclear. V shed 3 bases and J shed 8 bases, with 12 bases lying between them. Germline lookup yields CDR1 SNHLY and CDR2 FYNNEI. This CDR3 comprises 13 residues. This chain's CDR3 is CASSERERGTQYF. The CDR3 DNA reads TGTGCCAGCAGTGAGAGAGAGCGCGGTACGCAGTATTTT.

The chain links TRBV7-2 to TRBJ1-2; D perhaps matches TRBD1 (6 bases). Looked up from germline, CDR1 is SGHTA and CDR2 is FQGNSA. This CDR3 region has 16 residues. The germline V and J ends were trimmed by 5 bases and 4 bases, with 20 bases remaining between them. The CDR3 sequence is CASSISGTPLFYGYTF. In nucleotides, the CDR3 is TGTGCCAGCAGCATCTCCGGGACACCGCTTTTCTATGGCTACACCTTC.

The V and J genes are TRBV15 and TRBJ2-5; D possibly uses TRBD1 or TRBD2 (5 bases each). From germline, CDR1 is LNHNV and CDR2 YYDKDF (reference sequence). Trimming pared 0 bases from V and 2 bases from J, leaving 10 bases between. The CDR3 contains 15 residues. The CDR3 region is CATSRDAGAQETQYF. In DNA, the CDR3 is TGTGCCACCAGCAGAGATGCCGGGGCACAAGAGACCCAGTACTTC.

This chain connects TRBV7-2 to TRBJ2-3; 8 bases align to TRBD2. CDR1 and CDR2 (germline): SGHTA, FQGNSA. Unmatched junction bases numbered 6, after V lost 2 bases and J lost 2 bases. The length of the CDR3 is 16 residues. The CDR3 loop reads CASSLRLAGNTDTQYF. In DNA, the CDR3 is TGTGCCAGCAGCTTAAGGTTAGCGGGGAACACAGATACGCAGTATTTT.

The chain links TRBV6-5 to TRBJ2-1; maybe TRBD2 (5 bases). This CDR3 has 13 amino acids. The germline gives CDR1 MNHEY, CDR2 SVGAGI. Trimming pared 0 bases from V and 9 bases from J, leaving 9 bases between. The CDR3 spells CASSYSSSGEQFF. CDR3 DNA sequence: TGTGCCAGCAGTTACTCATCAAGCGGTGAGCAGTTCTTC.